A single sample is the source of the 13 T cell receptor beta chains below, sequenced in a study of blood T cell repertoires in COVID-19. Here immunoSEQ multiplex PCR was the method, and the copy in TCRdb shows in-frame clones only, minus some. The sample includes about 170,000 clones, 80% to 85% of them seen just once. Sample: peripheral blood. The source of these receptors is a human donor with acute or convalescent COVID-19. The donor label of this sample is uncertain.

The chain couples TRBV7-8 to TRBJ2-1, with TRBD2 identical over 8 bases. The V segment lost 5 bases and the J segment 7 bases; nucleotides outside the gene matches: 16. CDR1 and CDR2 (germline): SGHVS, FQNEAQ. The CDR3 runs 17 residues. The CDR3 sequence is CASSPDRPGGRKNEQFF. The CDR3 nucleotides read TGTGCCAGCAGCCCAGATAGACCGGGAGGGCGGAAGAATGAGCAGTTCTTC.

V gene TRBV25-1 combines with J gene TRBJ2-7, with TRBD1 matching over 9 bases. This CDR3 comprises 16 residues. The germline V gene encodes CDR1 MGHDK and CDR2 SYGVNS. The V gene end was trimmed by 3 bases and the J gene end by 3 bases; junction bases not matched to a gene: 9. CDR3 sequence reads: CASSELAGTGSYEQYF. As DNA, the CDR3 is TGTGCCAGCAGTGAGCTCGCCGGGACAGGGAGCTACGAGCAGTACTTC.

CDR3 region: CASSASTSGSYNEQFF. The CDR3 DNA follows: TGTGCCAGCAGCGCTTCGACTAGCGGGAGTTACAATGAGCAGTTCTTC. The chain is built from TRBV11-3 and TRBJ2-1; the match to TRBD2 covers 12 bases. Germline V gene data show CDR1 as SGHNT and CDR2 as YENEEA. The CDR3 contains 16 residues. V was clipped by 5 bases and J by 4 bases; unmatched bases: 6.

This clone was recorded only once. The J gene is TRBJ1-6, the V gene TRBV11-2; 8 nucleotides align to TRBD1. Germline CDR1 is SGHAT and CDR2 is FQNNGV. This CDR3 has 17 amino acids. V lost 3 bases, J lost 0 bases, and 4 bases stayed unmatched. CDR3: CASSLSGGASYNSPLHF. Written as DNA, the CDR3 is TGTGCCAGCAGCTTGTCAGGGGGCGCCTCCTATAATTCACCCCTCCACTTT.

The chain is built from TRBV7-3 and TRBJ2-1; the D gene is possibly TRBD2 (5 bases). Germline V gene lookup returns CDR1 SGHTA and CDR2 FQGTGA. This CDR3 comprises 12 residues. Trimming shortened V by 3 bases and J by 8 bases, and 8 bases separated the two germline ends. CDR3 residues: CASSFSVHEQFF. Written as DNA, the CDR3 is TGTGCCAGCAGCTTTAGCGTGCATGAGCAGTTCTTC.

The table lists this clone with a count of one. The V call is TRBV29-1, the J call TRBJ1-1; a possible D gene is TRBD1 (6 bases). There are 12 residues in the CDR3. Trimming removed 3 bases from V and 8 bases from J, with 13 bases in between. Germline V lookup: CDR1 SQVTM, CDR2 ANQGSEA. In nucleotides, the CDR3 is TGCAGCGTTGAGCAGGGGAATAGGGAAGCTTTCTTT. Translation gives CSVEQGNREAFF.

V usage is TRBV15 and J usage is TRBJ2-7; tentative D call: TRBD1 (7 bases). This CDR3 has 15 residues. Per the germline V gene, CDR1 is LNHNV and CDR2 is YYDKDF (reference sequence). Trimming left V 3 bases short and J 4 bases short, with 16 bases between. The CDR3 spells CATSRGGQKSYEQYF. The CDR3 nucleotides are TGTGCCACCAGCAGGGGGGGACAGAAAAGTTACGAGCAGTACTTC.

The V call is TRBV9, the J call TRBJ2-1; 8 nucleotides align to TRBD2. V trimming: 3 bases; J trimming: 4 bases; junction bases outside the gene matches: 6. Germline V gene sequence: CDR1 SGDLS, CDR2 YYNGEE. There are 15 residues in the CDR3. The CDR3 coding sequence is TGTGCCAGCAGCGAGAGAGCGGGAGAATACAATGAGCAGTTCTTC. This sequence encodes CASSERAGEYNEQFF. Drawing the rest from reference TRBV9 and TRBJ2-1, the complete variable domain is DSGVTQTPKHLITATGQRVTLRCSPRSGDLSVYWYQQSLDQGLQFLIQYYNGEERAKGNILERFSAQQFPDLHSELNLSSLELGDSALYFCASSERAGEYNEQFFGPGTRLTVL.

The V call is TRBV3-1 (or the pseudogene TRBV3-2), the J call TRBJ2-3; 15 nucleotides align to TRBD2. Germline loops: CDR1 LGHDT, CDR2 YNNKEL (reference sequence). The length of the CDR3 is 22 residues. J gave up 0 bases and V 0 bases, and 13 bases lay outside the gene matches. This CDR3 is CASSQDRNRTSGGAISTDTQYF. CDR3 bases: TGTGCCAGCAGCCAAGATCGAAATAGGACTAGCGGGGGGGCTATAAGCACAGATACGCAGTATTTT.

The V and J genes are TRBV5-5 and TRBJ2-5; 7 positions match TRBD2. The V segment lost 4 bases and the J segment 1 base; nucleotides outside the gene matches: 7. This CDR3 is built from 15 residues. CDR1 and CDR2 from the germline V gene are SGHKS and YYEKEE (reference sequence). CDR3 nucleotides: TGTGCCAGCAGCAGAGGCCGGGAGGCCCAAGAGACCCAGTACTTC. Encoded protein: CASSRGREAQETQYF.

The V gene is TRBV28, the J gene TRBJ2-5, with 7 bases identical to TRBD1. This CDR3 spans 13 amino acids. The V gene's germline CDR1 is MDHEN and CDR2 SYDVKM. With V trimmed by 4 bases and J by 4 bases, 3 bases remained unmatched. The CDR3 loop reads CASSSEGAETQYF. CDR3 in DNA: TGTGCCAGCAGTTCAGAGGGGGCAGAGACCCAGTACTTC.

The gene calls are TRBV10-3 and TRBJ2-1, with 11 bases identical to TRBD2. The J segment lost 6 bases and the V segment lost 6 bases, leaving 13 bases of the junction unmatched. Per germline, CDR1 ENHRY and CDR2 SYGVKD. The CDR3 spans 17 residues. CDR3 nucleotide sequence: TGTGCCATCAGACTGAGTCGAGGGACTAGCGGTCCCAATGAGCAGTTCTTC. Translating it yields CAIRLSRGTSGPNEQFF.

The chain recombines TRBV5-5 with TRBJ2-3, with 11 bases identical to TRBD2. The V gene's germline CDR1 is SGHKS and CDR2 YYEKEE (reference sequence). The CDR3 loop spans 18 amino acids. Germline trimming cut 3 bases from V and 0 bases from J; bases unmatched to any gene: 9. DNA for the CDR3: TGTGCCAGCAGCTCGAAGCCGGGACTAGCGGCGAGCACAGATACGCAGTATTTT. Its translation: CASSSKPGLAASTDTQYF.